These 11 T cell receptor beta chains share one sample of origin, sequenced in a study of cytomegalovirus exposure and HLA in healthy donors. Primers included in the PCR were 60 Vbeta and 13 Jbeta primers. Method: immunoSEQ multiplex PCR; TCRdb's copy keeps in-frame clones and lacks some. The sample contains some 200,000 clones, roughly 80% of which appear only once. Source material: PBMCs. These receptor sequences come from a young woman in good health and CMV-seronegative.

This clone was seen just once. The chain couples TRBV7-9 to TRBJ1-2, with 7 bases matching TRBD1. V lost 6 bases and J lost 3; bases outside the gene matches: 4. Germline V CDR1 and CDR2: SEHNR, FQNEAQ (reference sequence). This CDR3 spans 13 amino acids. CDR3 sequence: CASSVGGDYGYTF. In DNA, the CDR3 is TGTGCCAGCAGTGTAGGGGGCGACTATGGCTACACCTTC. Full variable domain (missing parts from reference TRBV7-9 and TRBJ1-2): DTGVSQNPRHKITKRGQNVTFRCDPISEHNRLYWYRQTLGQGPEFLTYFQNEAQLEKSRLLSDRFSAERPKGSFSTLEIQRTEQGDSAMYLCASSVGGDYGYTFGSGTRLTVV.

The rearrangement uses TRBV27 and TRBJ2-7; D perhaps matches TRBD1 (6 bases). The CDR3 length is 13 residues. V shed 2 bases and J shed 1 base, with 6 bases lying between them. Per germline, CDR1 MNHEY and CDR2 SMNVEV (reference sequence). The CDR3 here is CASSLQGSYEQYF. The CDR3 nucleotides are TGTGCCAGCAGTTTACAGGGGTCCTACGAGCAGTACTTC.

CDR3: CASSRLARSSYEQYF. The DNA for the CDR3 is TGTGCCAGCAGCCGGCTAGCGCGCAGCTCCTACGAGCAGTACTTC. This sequence joins TRBV11-2 and TRBJ2-7; possibly TRBD2 for D (6 bases). The CDR3 runs to 15 residues. V was trimmed by 5 bases and J by 0 bases, leaving 14 bases between them. CDR1 and CDR2 (germline): SGHAT, FQNNGV.

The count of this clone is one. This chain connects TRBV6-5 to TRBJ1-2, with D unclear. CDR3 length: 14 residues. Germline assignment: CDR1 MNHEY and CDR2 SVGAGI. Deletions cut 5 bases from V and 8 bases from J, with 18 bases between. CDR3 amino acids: CASSPLPSSKGYTF. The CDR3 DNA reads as TGTGCCAGCAGTCCCCTCCCTAGTTCAAAAGGCTACACCTTC.

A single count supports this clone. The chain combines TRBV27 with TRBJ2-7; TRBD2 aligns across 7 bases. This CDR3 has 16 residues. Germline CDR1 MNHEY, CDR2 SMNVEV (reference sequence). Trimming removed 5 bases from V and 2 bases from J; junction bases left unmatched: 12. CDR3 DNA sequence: TGTGCCAGCAGTCCCCTCGGGCTAGCGGCTACCTACGAGCAGTACTTC. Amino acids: CASSPLGLAATYEQYF.

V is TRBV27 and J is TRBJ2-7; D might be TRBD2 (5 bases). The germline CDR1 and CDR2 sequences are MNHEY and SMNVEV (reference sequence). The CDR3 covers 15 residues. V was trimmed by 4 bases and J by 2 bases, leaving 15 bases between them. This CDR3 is CASSSPSDGTYEQYF. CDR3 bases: TGTGCCAGCAGTTCCCCCTCGGACGGGACCTACGAGCAGTACTTC.

This CDR3 reads CASSTIRKDSNRIKRETQYF. In DNA form, the CDR3 reads TGTGCCAGCAGTACTATACGCAAGGACAGTAATAGGATCAAGCGGGAGACCCAGTACTTC. The chain links TRBV28 to TRBJ2-5; tentative D call: TRBD1 (6 bases). The CDR3 is made up of 20 amino acids. Germline V gives CDR1 MDHEN, CDR2 SYDVKM. V gave up 5 bases and J gave up 5 bases, with 33 bases separating them.

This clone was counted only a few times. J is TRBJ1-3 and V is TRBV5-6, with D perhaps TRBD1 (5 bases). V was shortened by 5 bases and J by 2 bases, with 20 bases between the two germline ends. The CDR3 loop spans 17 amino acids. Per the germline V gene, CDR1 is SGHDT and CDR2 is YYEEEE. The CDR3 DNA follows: TGTGCCAGCAGTAAAGGGGTGGCCTCCTTTCCTGGAAACACCATATATTTT. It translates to CASSKGVASFPGNTIYF.

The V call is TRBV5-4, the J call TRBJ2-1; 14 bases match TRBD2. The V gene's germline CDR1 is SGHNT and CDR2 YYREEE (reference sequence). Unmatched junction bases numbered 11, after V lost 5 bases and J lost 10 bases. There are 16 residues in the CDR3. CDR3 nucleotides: TGTGCCAGCAGTCCTCCGGGACTAGCGGGAGTGGGGGAGCAGTTCTTC. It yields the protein CASSPPGLAGVGEQFF.

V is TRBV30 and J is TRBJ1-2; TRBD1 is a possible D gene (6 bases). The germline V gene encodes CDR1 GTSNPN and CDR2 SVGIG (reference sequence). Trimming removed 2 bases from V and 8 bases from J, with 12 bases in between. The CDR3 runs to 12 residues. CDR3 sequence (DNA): TGTGCCTGGAGTCGGGGGGCTGGGGGCTACACCTTC. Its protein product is CAWSRGAGGYTF.

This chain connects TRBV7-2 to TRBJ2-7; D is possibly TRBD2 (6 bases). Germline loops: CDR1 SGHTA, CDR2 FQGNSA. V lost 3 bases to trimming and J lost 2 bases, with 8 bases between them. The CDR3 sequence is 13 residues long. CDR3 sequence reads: CASSLRGTYEQYF. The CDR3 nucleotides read TGTGCCAGCAGCTTGCGGGGTACCTACGAGCAGTACTTC.